A selection of T cell receptor beta chains follows, all from one sample in a study of T cells in Graves' hyperthyroidism and ophthalmopathy. One entry per CDR3 protein, called by TCRdb with MiXCR from the multiplex PCR reads. The sample has some 370,000 distinct CDR3 sequences, about 15% seen once. The sequencing input was blood. The source is a woman between 25 and 40 years old with Graves' hyperthyroidism that later progressed to Graves' ophthalmopathy. CDR3s include the opening cysteine and the closing phenylalanine or tryptophan. The D gene is left open where the match is weak. Some rows mark clone size as missing; the rest say once, few, many or name a class of expanded clone.

>TRBV27|TRBJ2-7|.|many
CASSLSGPGEVEQYF
TGTGCCAGCAGTTTATCCGGGCCAGGGGAGGTCGAGCAGTACTTC
>TRBV7-9|TRBJ1-1|.|many
CASSKIGNTEAFF
TGTGCCAGCAGCAAAATCGGGAACACTGAAGCTTTCTTT
>TRBV27|TRBJ2-2|.|many
CASSLLHPRMGPGELFF
TGTGCCAGCAGTTTACTCCATCCTCGAATGGGGCCCGGGGAGCTGTTTTTT
>TRBV6-1|TRBJ2-7|.|many
CASSPTPELVTSYEQYF
TGTGCCAGCAGCCCGACGCCAGAACTTGTCACGTCTTACGAGCAGTACTTC
>TRBV19|TRBJ2-3|.|few
CASRTYPRESSFRTDTQYF
TGTGCCTCAAGGACTTACCCTCGGGAAAGCTCCTTTCGCACAGATACGCAGTATTTT
>TRBV4-1|TRBJ1-4|TRBD1|.
CASSQERQGWGELFF
TGCGCCAGCAGCCAAGAAAGACAGGGCTGGGGGGAACTGTTTTTT
>TRBV12-3/TRBV12-4|TRBJ2-7|TRBD1|many
CASSLDRGHGQYF
TGTGCCAGCAGTCTGGACAGGGGGCACGGGCAGTACTTC
>TRBV5-1|TRBJ1-3|.|.
CASSLDSPRYLSGNTIYF
TGCGCCAGCAGCTTGGACAGTCCCCGATATCTCTCTGGAAACACCATATATTTT
>TRBV9|TRBJ2-7|.|.
CASSVAGMSSYEQYF
TGTGCCAGCAGCGTAGCTGGGATGAGCTCCTACGAGCAGTACTTC
>TRBV28|TRBJ2-5|TRBD2|once
CASRGGGYETQYF
TGTGCCAGCAGGGGCGGGGGGTACGAGACCCAGTACTTC
>TRBV5-8|TRBJ1-1|.|many
CASSFSQGDTEAFF
TGTGCCAGCAGCTTCTCTCAGGGCGACACTGAAGCTTTCTTT
>TRBV29-1|TRBJ2-1|TRBD2|many
CSVLFILAGYGNEQFF
TGCAGCGTCCTTTTCATTCTAGCGGGATACGGCAATGAGCAGTTCTTC
>TRBV5-1|TRBJ1-1|.|many
CASSVRFGRGTEAFF
TGCGCCAGCAGCGTTAGATTTGGACGAGGGACTGAAGCTTTCTTT
>TRBV5-8|TRBJ1-4|.|many
CASSLDAGTNEKLFF
TGTGCCAGCAGCTTGGATGCCGGAACGAATGAAAAACTGTTTTTT